Sequencing of this TCR beta chain was carried out in a study of molecular identifiers for immune sequencing clone quantification. TCRdb processed the PCR reads anew with MiXCR; each CDR3 protein has one entry. The sample carries about 510,000 distinct CDR3 sequences, about 25% recorded once. Sorting recovered naive CD8 T cells on a CD8+CD4-CCR7+CD45RA+ profile. The V gene lost 2 bases and the J gene lost 0 bases, with 5 bases spanning the gap. The CDR3 sequence is 14 residues long. CDR1 MNHNY and CDR2 SVGAGI come from the germline V gene (reference sequence). This clonotype has at least ten counts. Source material: naive CD8+ T cells from blood, with Jurkat cell RNA spiked in. Indicated subset: FACS-sorted CD8+CD4-CCR7+CD45RA+ naive T cells. The TCR comes from a human donor in good health. Some libraries in this study had Jurkat cell RNA spiked in. V is TRBV6-6 and J is TRBJ2-1; D call uncertain. CDR3 sequence: CASSYSSSYNEQFF. In nucleotides, the CDR3 is TGTGCCAGCAGTTACAGTAGCTCCTACAATGAGCAGTTCTTC.